These 19 T cell receptor beta chains were sequenced from one sample in a study of spatial heterogeneity in lung cancer. Study conclusions and caveats: How many expanded intratumoral alpha and beta TCRs were present tracked the tumor mutation count, which was a count of nonsynonymous mutations.

As to time point: sample taken at primary tumor resection. Antigens for these TCRs are unknown. One entry per CDR3 protein, called by TCRdb with MiXCR from the 5' RACE reads. The data contain 8,000 to 10,000 distinct CDR3 sequences, 8.7% of them seen just once; the ten biggest clones take up 10% to 15%. This sample comprised lung tumor tissue, obtained at surgery. Receptors originate from a female donor with early-stage non-small cell lung cancer.

CDR3 region: CASSNYNEQFF. The CDR3 DNA reads TGTGCCAGCAGTAACTACAATGAGCAGTTCTTC. V is TRBV6-5 and J is TRBJ2-1, with D unclear. V lost 5 bases and J lost 3, with 2 bases in between. Germline values: CDR1 MNHEY, CDR2 SVGAGI. CDR3 length equals 11 residues.

The genes are TRBV6-2 or TRBV6-3 and TRBJ1-5, with a tentative D call TRBD1 (5 bases). This CDR3 spans 13 amino acids. The V and J ends lost 6 bases and 2 bases respectively, with 8 bases between them. Looked up from germline, CDR1 is MNHEY and CDR2 is SVGEGT. CDR3 sequence reads: CASSVQGNQPQHF. DNA of the CDR3: TGTGCCAGCAGCGTACAGGGCAATCAGCCCCAGCATTTT.

This clonotype was seen more than once but under ten times. This rearrangement joins TRBV28 to TRBJ2-3; unclear D gene. This CDR3 is built from 13 residues. V was trimmed by 7 bases and J by 0 bases, leaving 8 bases between them. Looked up from germline, CDR1 is MDHEN and CDR2 is SYDVKM. CDR3 nucleotides: TGTGCCAGCAAAATGAGTAGCACAGATACGCAGTATTTT. The encoded protein is CASKMSSTDTQYF. Complete variable domain (other parts from reference TRBV28 and TRBJ2-3): DVKVTQSSRYLVKRTGEKVFLECVQDMDHENMFWYRQDPGLGLRLIYFSYDVKMKEKGDIPEGYSVSREKKERFSLILESASTNQTSMYLCASKMSSTDTQYFGPGTRLTVL.

This clonotype counts as large. The chain recombines TRBV11-1 with TRBJ2-5; maybe TRBD1 (6 bases). The CDR3 totals 15 residues. Germline V lookup: CDR1 SGHAT, CDR2 FQDESV (reference sequence). Trimming stripped 5 bases from V and 1 base from J, with 14 bases between. In DNA, the CDR3 is TGTGCCAGCAGCGCAGCGAACAGGGCCCAAGAGACCCAGTACTTC. As protein: CASSAANRAQETQYF.

This clonotype was observed at least ten times. In nucleotides, the CDR3 is TGTGCCATCAAGGGCCGGACAAACGGTTCCTACGAGCAGTACTTC. Translation: CAIKGRTNGSYEQYF. V gene TRBV10-3 combines with J gene TRBJ2-7; maybe TRBD1 (5 bases). Between the trimmed V and J ends, which lost 7 bases and 1 base, there was a span of 17 bases. Germline values: CDR1 ENHRY, CDR2 SYGVKD. There are 15 residues in the CDR3.

In this sample, this clonotype turned up many times. CDR3 in DNA: TGTGCCACCACCGGGGGGGCGGGAGTAAGGGAGCAGTACTTC. This sequence encodes CATTGGAGVREQYF. The rearrangement uses TRBV28 and TRBJ2-7; 8 positions match TRBD2. CDR1 is MDHEN and CDR2 is SYDVKM in the germline V gene. With V trimmed by 10 bases and J by 7 bases, 15 bases remained unmatched. The CDR3 loop spans 14 amino acids.

The rearrangement links TRBV12-3 or TRBV12-4 to TRBJ1-1; 10 bases agree with TRBD1. J was trimmed by 7 bases and V by 5 bases; bases with no gene match: 7. This CDR3 comprises 14 residues. This CDR3 is CASSQGTGEGEAFF. The CDR3 nucleotides are TGTGCCAGCAGTCAGGGGACAGGGGAGGGTGAAGCTTTCTTT.

By share of the sample, this clonotype is medium-sized. V and J are TRBV7-8 and TRBJ2-7; 7 bases align to TRBD2. Germline V CDR1 and CDR2: SGHVS, FQNEAQ. V was pared by 7 bases and J by 0 bases, with 3 bases of the junction left unmatched. This CDR3 spans 13 amino acids. The CDR3 here is CASTRGDSYEQYF. The CDR3, as DNA: TGTGCCAGCACTCGGGGGGACTCCTACGAGCAGTACTTC.

Within the sample, this clonotype is medium-sized. The rearrangement links TRBV12-3 or TRBV12-4 to TRBJ1-5, with a possible D match to TRBD1 (5 bases). V lost 6 bases, J lost 4 bases, and 16 bases lay in between. CDR3 length: 15 amino acids. The CDR3 loop reads CASSRVGGRNQPQHF. The CDR3 region has the DNA TGTGCCAGCAGCCGAGTGGGGGGTCGGAATCAGCCCCAGCATTTT.

The chain has TRBV20-1 and TRBJ1-2; D gene unclear. V was shortened by 3 bases and J by 0 bases, with 8 bases between the two germline ends. The CDR3 is 13 residues long. Germline V gene sequence: CDR1 DFQATT, CDR2 SNEGSKA (reference sequence). CDR3 sequence reads: CSARPGANYGYTF. The CDR3 DNA is TGCAGTGCTAGGCCGGGAGCTAACTATGGCTACACCTTC.

This clonotype was seen ten or more times. The chain has TRBV2 and TRBJ2-3; the D gene is possibly TRBD1 (5 bases). The CDR3 spans 15 residues. The ends were cut back, 4 bases at V and 2 bases at J, with 13 bases in the middle. Germline CDR1 is SNHLY and CDR2 is FYNNEI. CDR3 in amino acids: CASSVNRSPTDTQYF. CDR3 DNA sequence: TGTGCCAGCAGTGTTAACAGGTCCCCCACAGATACGCAGTATTTT. Supplemented by reference TRBV2 and TRBJ2-3, the full variable domain reads EPEVTQTPSHQVTQMGQEVILRCVPISNHLYFYWYRQILGQKVEFLVSFYNNEISEKSEIFDDQFSVERPDGSNFTLKIRSTKLEDSAMYFCASSVNRSPTDTQYFGPGTRLTVL.

This clonotype was seen a few times. The V call is TRBV7-2, the J call TRBJ2-1; TRBD1 aligns across 8 bases. This CDR3 comprises 12 residues. J gave up 9 bases and V 6 bases, and 4 bases lay outside the gene matches. Germline lookup yields CDR1 SGHTA and CDR2 FQGNSA. The CDR3 sequence is CASSRQGSEQFF. CDR3 coding DNA: TGTGCCAGCAGTAGACAGGGGAGTGAGCAGTTCTTC.

The chain couples TRBV3-1 to TRBJ2-3; either TRBD1 or TRBD2 may fit D (6 bases each). V was pared by 0 bases and J by 6 bases, with 13 bases between. This CDR3 is built from 15 residues. Germline V lookup: CDR1 LGHDT, CDR2 YNNKEL (reference sequence). Written as DNA, the CDR3 is TGTGCCAGCAGCCAAGAGGCCCTAGGGGGGGATACGCAGTATTTT. Protein sequence: CASSQEALGGDTQYF.

This clonotype is labeled medium-sized (0.01 to 0.1%). The rearrangement uses TRBV6-2 or TRBV6-3 and TRBJ2-1, with D maybe TRBD1 (6 bases). V gave up 6 bases and J gave up 12 bases, with 24 bases separating them. CDR1 and CDR2 (germline): MNHEY, SVGEGT. The CDR3 covers 15 residues. The CDR3 DNA follows: TGTGCCAGCAGACACAGGGCCCACGAAATAAAGGGGCAGTTCTTC. Protein sequence: CASRHRAHEIKGQFF.

This clonotype was seen many times. As DNA, the CDR3 is TGTGCCAGCTCACCATATCGAGGCGACAGGGGGTCCTACGAGCAGTACTTC. Its translation: CASSPYRGDRGSYEQYF. The V and J genes are TRBV18 and TRBJ2-7; TRBD1 aligns across 9 bases. The V and J ends lost 2 bases and 1 base, in that order; junction bases with no gene match: 9. Looked up from germline, CDR1 is KGHSH and CDR2 is LQKENI. The CDR3 totals 17 residues. Drawing the rest from reference TRBV18 and TRBJ2-7, the complete variable domain is NAGVMQNPRHLVRRRGQEARLRCSPMKGHSHVYWYRQLPEEGLKFMVYLQKENIIDESGMPKERFSAEFPKEGPSILRIQQVVRGDSAAYFCASSPYRGDRGSYEQYFGPGTRLTVT.

There are many counts of this clonotype. The V and J genes are TRBV29-1 and TRBJ2-3, with 9 positions matching TRBD1. J gave up 5 bases and V 6 bases, and 9 bases lay outside the gene matches. This CDR3 is built from 14 residues. The germline V gene encodes CDR1 SQVTM and CDR2 ANQGSEA. For the CDR3, the DNA is TGCAGCGTGCGCGGGACAGGGAACGAAGATACGCAGTATTTT. Its protein is CSVRGTGNEDTQYF.

This clonotype was observed a handful of times. CDR3 DNA sequence: TGTGCCAGCAGCTACCTTGGGACGTACGAGCAGTACTTC. Translated, it gives CASSYLGTYEQYF. The rearrangement joins TRBV13 to TRBJ2-7; tentatively, D is TRBD1 or TRBD2 (5 bases each). The CDR3 has 13 residues. Trimming took off 4 bases at V and 4 bases at J, with 11 bases between the two ends. Germline V gene sequence: CDR1 PRHDT, CDR2 FYEKMQ (reference sequence).

Many counts were recorded for this clonotype. The rearrangement joins TRBV7-2 to TRBJ2-7; 7 bases are a match to TRBD1. The CDR3 extends over 14 amino acids. Unmatched junction bases numbered 8, after V lost 2 bases and J lost 7 bases. Germline V gene sequence: CDR1 SGHTA, CDR2 FQGNSA. CDR3 in amino acids: CASSLWDSGREQYF. The CDR3, as DNA: TGTGCCAGCAGCTTATGGGACAGCGGTAGGGAGCAGTACTTC.

This clonotype has more than one count but fewer than ten. This chain joins TRBV27 and TRBJ2-3; D remains ambiguous. The CDR3 sequence is 12 residues long. The germline V gene encodes CDR1 MNHEY and CDR2 SMNVEV (reference sequence). V lost 5 bases and J lost 2, with 5 bases in between. The CDR3 loop reads CASSPNTDTQYF. The DNA of the CDR3 is TGTGCCAGCAGTCCGAACACAGATACGCAGTATTTT.